This T cell receptor beta chain was recorded in a study of shared clonotypes between healthy human individuals. Overall study: Three plates each covered CD4 naive and memory; CD8 naive two, CD8 memory one. Study results and limitations: It was expected that sequencing depth would affect clonotype sharing among donors.

This CDR3 has 15 residues. Trimming removed 4 bases from V and 9 bases from J; junction bases left unmatched: 13. Germline loops: CDR1 SGHRS, CDR2 YFSETQ. Clones were sequenced by immunoSEQ multiplex PCR, and TCRdb holds only the in-frame ones, with some missing. The repertoire has 850,000 to 1,200,000 clones, around 76% of them found once; the top ten carry approximately 1.5%. Concerning this clone: Its matching antigen is unknown.

Recent vaccinations or acute infections were absent in the healthy HIV-negative adult donors. CD4+ cells were split into CD45RA+ naive and CD45RA-negative memory subsets. The specimen was memory CD4+ T cells sorted from blood. The sample's subset: CD45RA-negative fraction. V usage is TRBV5-1 and J usage is TRBJ2-1; TRBD1 aligns across 7 bases. The receptor was isolated from a man aged 18 to 35 in good health. CDR3 bases: TGCGCCAGCAGCCACGACAGGGATATTCGGACTGAGCAGTTCTTC. This codes for CASSHDRDIRTEQFF.